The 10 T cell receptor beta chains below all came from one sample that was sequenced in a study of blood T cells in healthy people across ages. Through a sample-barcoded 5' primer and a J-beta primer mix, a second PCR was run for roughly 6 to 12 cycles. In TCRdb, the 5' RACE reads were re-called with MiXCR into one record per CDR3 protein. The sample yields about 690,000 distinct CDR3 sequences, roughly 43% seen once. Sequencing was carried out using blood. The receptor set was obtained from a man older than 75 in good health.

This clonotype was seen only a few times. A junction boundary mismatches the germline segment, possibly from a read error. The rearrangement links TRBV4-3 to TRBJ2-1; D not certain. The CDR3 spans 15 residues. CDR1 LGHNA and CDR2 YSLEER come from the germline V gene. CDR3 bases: TGCGCCAGCAGACAAGATTGGCAGTCTCGGAGTGAGCAGTTCTTC. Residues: CASRQDWQSRSEQFF.

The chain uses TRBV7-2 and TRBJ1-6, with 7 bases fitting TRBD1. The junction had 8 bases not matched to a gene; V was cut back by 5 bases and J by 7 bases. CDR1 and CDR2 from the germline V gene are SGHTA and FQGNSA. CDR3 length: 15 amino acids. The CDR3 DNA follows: TGTGCCAGCAGCCCAGAGGGACAGATCAATTCACCCCTCCACTTT. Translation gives CASSPEGQINSPLHF.

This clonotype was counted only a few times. CDR3 coding DNA: TGCAGTGCTAGAGGCCTGAGGACTAGCGGGAGAGAATACGAGCAGTACTTC. Protein: CSARGLRTSGREYEQYF. V gene TRBV20-1 combines with J gene TRBJ2-7; 13 positions agree with TRBD2. Per germline, CDR1 DFQATT and CDR2 SNEGSKA (reference sequence). This CDR3 has 17 residues. Trimming at V came to 1 base and at J to 4 bases, leaving 10 bases not matched to a gene.

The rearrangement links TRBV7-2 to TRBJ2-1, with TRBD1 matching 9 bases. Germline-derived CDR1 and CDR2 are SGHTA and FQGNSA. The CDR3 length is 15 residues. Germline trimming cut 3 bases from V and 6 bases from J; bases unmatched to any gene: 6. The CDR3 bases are TGTGCCAGCAGCTTTGTGACAGGGGGTATCAATGAGCAGTTCTTC. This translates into CASSFVTGGINEQFF.

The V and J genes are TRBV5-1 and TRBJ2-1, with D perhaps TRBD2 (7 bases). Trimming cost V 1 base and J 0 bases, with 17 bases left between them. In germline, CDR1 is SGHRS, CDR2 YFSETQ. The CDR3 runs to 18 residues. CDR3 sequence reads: CASSLLGRGTSSYNEQFF. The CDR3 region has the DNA TGCGCCAGCAGCTTGTTGGGGCGGGGGACAAGCTCCTACAATGAGCAGTTCTTC.

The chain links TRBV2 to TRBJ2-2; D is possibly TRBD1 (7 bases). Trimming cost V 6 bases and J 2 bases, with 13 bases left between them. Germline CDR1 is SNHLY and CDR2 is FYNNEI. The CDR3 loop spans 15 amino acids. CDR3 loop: CASSAGQRNTGELFF. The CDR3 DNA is TGTGCCAGCAGCGCGGGACAGAGAAACACCGGGGAGCTGTTTTTT.

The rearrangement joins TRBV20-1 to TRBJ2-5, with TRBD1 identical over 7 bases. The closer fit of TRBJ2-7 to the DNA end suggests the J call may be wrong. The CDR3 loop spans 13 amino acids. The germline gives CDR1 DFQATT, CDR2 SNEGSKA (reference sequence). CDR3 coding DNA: TGCAGTGCTAGGATTCAGGGGGACTACGAGCAGTACTTC. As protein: CSARIQGDYEQYF.

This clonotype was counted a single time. Here the CDR3 reads CSAITSGWGTQYF. The CDR3 DNA sequence: TGCAGTGCTATCACCTCGGGGTGGGGTACGCAGTATTTT. J is TRBJ2-3 and V is TRBV20-1; D is perhaps TRBD2 (5 bases). Germline V gene sequence: CDR1 DFQATT, CDR2 SNEGSKA (reference sequence). The CDR3 sequence is 13 residues long. V dropped 4 bases and J dropped 8 bases, with 16 bases sitting between them.

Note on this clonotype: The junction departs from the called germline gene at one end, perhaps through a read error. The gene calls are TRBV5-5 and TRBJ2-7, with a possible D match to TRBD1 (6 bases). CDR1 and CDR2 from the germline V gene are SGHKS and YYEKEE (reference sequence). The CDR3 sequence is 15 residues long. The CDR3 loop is CTSSPRDTESYEQYF. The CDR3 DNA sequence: TGTACCAGCAGCCCCCGGGACACGGAGTCCTACGAGCAGTACTTC.

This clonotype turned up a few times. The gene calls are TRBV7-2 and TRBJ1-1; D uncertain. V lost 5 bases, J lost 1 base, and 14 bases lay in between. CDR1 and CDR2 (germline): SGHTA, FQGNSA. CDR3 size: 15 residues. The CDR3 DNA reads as TGTGCCAGCAGCCGCGTGGGGTGGGGGAACACTGAAGCTTTCTTT. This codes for CASSRVGWGNTEAFF.